Listed below are T cell receptor beta chains from one sample, sequenced in a study of CXCR3-negative and CXCR3-positive naive CD8 T cells. Reanalyzing the 5' RACE reads, TCRdb keeps one entry per CDR3 protein, without DNA. This sample's clone table lists approximately 52,000 distinct CDR3 sequences. Sequencing used memory CD8+ T cells from blood. These receptors came from a human donor in good health. Some clones in this sample may be carry-over from other donors' samples. Both conserved end residues are part of each CDR3. Expanded clones are given a class, and other clones once, few, many or no size at all.

J gene | clone size | V gene | CDR3 protein
TRBJ2-2 | . | TRBV29-1 | CSSLTANTGELFF
TRBJ2-3 | . | TRBV6-5 | CDSSSELAGGPYTDTQYF
TRBJ2-1 | . | TRBV6-2/TRBV6-3 | CASSYSTAAPGYNEQFF
TRBJ1-6 | . | TRBV10-3 | CASRGGGAPLHF
TRBJ2-3 | . | TRBV27 | CASSFLEGTDTQYF
TRBJ2-7 | . | TRBV15 | CATSSKAGASYEQYF
TRBJ2-1 | . | TRBV7-6 | CASSLASGGVGYEQFF
TRBJ2-7 | . | TRBV23-1 | CASSRQGTYEQYF
TRBJ2-3 | . | TRBV5-5 | CASHQGQGADTQYF
TRBJ2-3 | . | TRBV7-2 | CASSMDLATDTQYF
TRBJ2-7 | . | TRBV28 | CASSNDDYEQYF
TRBJ2-5 | . | TRBV7-2 | CASSLAPQPDPDGETQYF
TRBJ2-7 | . | TRBV28 | CASRLGMTRQGPSYEQYF
TRBJ2-1 | . | TRBV4-3 | CASSQSRGTGGHEQFF
TRBJ2-7 | . | TRBV29-1 | CSVKTGGPNEQYF
TRBJ2-3 | . | TRBV20-1 | CSARASWTGPDTQYF
TRBJ2-2 | . | TRBV2 | CASSESSLNTGELFF
TRBJ1-2 | . | TRBV30 | CAWSGPSYGYTF
TRBJ1-1 | medium-sized | TRBV9 | CASSPRAGASTEAFF
TRBJ2-1 | . | TRBV7-9 | CASSLAGAPDYEQFF
TRBJ2-3 | . | TRBV29-1 | CSVEGLWTAGGADTQYF
TRBJ2-1 | . | TRBV29-1 | CSVELAVVYNEQFF
TRBJ1-2 | . | TRBV28 | CASSPWLYGYTF
TRBJ2-3 | . | TRBV7-9 | CASSPGAQLLYAQYF
TRBJ2-7 | . | TRBV5-1 | CASSFPHGARGHEQYF
TRBJ2-1 | . | TRBV6-1 | CASSVETYNEQFF
TRBJ2-1 | . | TRBV7-9 | CASSLGTGGLYNEQFF
TRBJ2-1 | . | TRBV6-1 | CASSYREVNEQFF
TRBJ1-2 | . | TRBV7-9 | CASSRQDYGYTF
TRBJ1-2 | . | TRBV29-1 | CSVIIGDTYGYTF
TRBJ2-2 | . | TRBV29-1 | CSVERDGSDPAGELFF
TRBJ2-4 | . | TRBV7-9 | CASSLGASFQYF
TRBJ2-7 | . | TRBV9 | CASSVAAVPYEQYF
TRBJ2-1 | . | TRBV28 | CASSLEGVDEQFF
TRBJ1-1 | . | TRBV28 | CASSLGRGRTEAFF
TRBJ2-1 | . | TRBV29-1 | CSVGTGGPREQFF
TRBJ1-5 | . | TRBV28 | CASKVQGVVQPQHF
TRBJ1-2 | . | TRBV29-1 | CSALWTGAYGYTF
TRBJ2-3 | . | TRBV6-2/TRBV6-3 | CASSRTRDLPSTDTQYF
TRBJ2-6 | medium-sized | TRBV4-3 | CASSRGGDSGANVLTF
TRBJ1-1 | . | TRBV7-3 | CASSPWEDSTEAFF
TRBJ2-1 | . | TRBV12-3/TRBV12-4 | CASGIVAYNEQFF
TRBJ1-3 | . | TRBV4-3 | CASSQSARGSGNTIYF
TRBJ2-7 | . | TRBV7-6 | CASSRWDRGSYEQYF
TRBJ2-7 | . | TRBV27 | CASSLSRFYEQYF
TRBJ1-2 | . | TRBV28 | CATRIDPLDYGYTF
TRBJ2-1 | . | TRBV29-1 | CSVETSSYNEQFF
TRBJ2-2 | . | TRBV7-3 | CASSSNTGELFF
TRBJ2-5 | . | TRBV30 | CAWSVPPGARETQYF
TRBJ1-6 | . | TRBV20-1 | CSARDRGLTYNSPLHF
TRBJ2-7 | . | TRBV6-6 | CASSYSIRRSTSYEQYF
TRBJ2-7 | . | TRBV7-2 | CASSLWLNYEQYF
TRBJ2-1 | . | TRBV7-2 | CASSLSSPGLAHNEQFF